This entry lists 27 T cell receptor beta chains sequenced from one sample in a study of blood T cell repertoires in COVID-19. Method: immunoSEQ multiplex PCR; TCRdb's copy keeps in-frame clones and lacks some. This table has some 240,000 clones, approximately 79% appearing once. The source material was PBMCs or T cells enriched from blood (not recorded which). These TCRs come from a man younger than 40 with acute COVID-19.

CDR3 in DNA: TGTGCCAGAAGCTCGACAGAGAACACTGAAGCTTTCTTT. Residues: CARSSTENTEAFF. The genes are TRBV7-5 and TRBJ1-1; TRBD1 is taken as the D call from the table, unchecked against the DNA. TRBV7-5 is a listed pseudogene. The CDR3 loop spans 13 amino acids.

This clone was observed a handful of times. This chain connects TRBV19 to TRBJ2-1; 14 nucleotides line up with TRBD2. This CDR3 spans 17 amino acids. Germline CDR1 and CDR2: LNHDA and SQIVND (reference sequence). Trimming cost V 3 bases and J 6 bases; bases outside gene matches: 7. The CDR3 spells CASSIFGLAGGSNEQFF. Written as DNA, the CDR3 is TGTGCCAGTAGTATTTTCGGACTAGCGGGAGGATCCAATGAGCAGTTCTTC.

CDR3 in DNA: TGTGCCAGTAAGAGGGACAGAAGCTCCTACAATGAGCAGTTCTTC. This translates into CASKRDRSSYNEQFF. This sequence joins TRBV19 and TRBJ2-1; 7 nucleotides line up with TRBD1. The CDR3 totals 15 residues. The germline V gene has CDR1 LNHDA and CDR2 SQIVND (reference sequence). V trimming: 7 bases; J trimming: 0 bases; junction bases outside the gene matches: 6.

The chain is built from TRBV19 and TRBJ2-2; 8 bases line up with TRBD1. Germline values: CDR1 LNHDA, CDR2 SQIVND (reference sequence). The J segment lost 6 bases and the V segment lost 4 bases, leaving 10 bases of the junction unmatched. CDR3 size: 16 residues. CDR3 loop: CASSTLTGVLSGELFF. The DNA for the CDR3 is TGTGCCAGTAGTACGTTGACAGGGGTGTTGTCCGGGGAGCTGTTTTTT.

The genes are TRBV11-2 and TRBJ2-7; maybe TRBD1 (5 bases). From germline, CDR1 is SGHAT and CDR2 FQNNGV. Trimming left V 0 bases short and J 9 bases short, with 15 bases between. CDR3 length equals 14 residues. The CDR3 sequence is CASSLDDSPIRQYV. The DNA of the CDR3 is TGTGCCAGCAGCTTAGATGACAGCCCCATTAGGCAGTACGTC.

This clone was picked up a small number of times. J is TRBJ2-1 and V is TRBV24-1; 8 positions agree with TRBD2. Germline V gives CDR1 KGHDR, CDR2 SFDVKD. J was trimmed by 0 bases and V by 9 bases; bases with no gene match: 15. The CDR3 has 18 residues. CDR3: CATSWRASGPPSYNEQFF. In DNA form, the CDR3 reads TGTGCCACCTCTTGGCGGGCTAGCGGGCCCCCCTCCTACAATGAGCAGTTCTTC.

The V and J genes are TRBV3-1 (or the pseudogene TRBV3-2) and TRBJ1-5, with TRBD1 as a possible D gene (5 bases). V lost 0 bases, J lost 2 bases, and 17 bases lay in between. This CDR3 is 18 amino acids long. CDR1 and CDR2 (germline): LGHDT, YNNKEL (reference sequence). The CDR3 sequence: CASSQEGGAGLGNQPQHF. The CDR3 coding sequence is TGTGCCAGCAGCCAAGAGGGTGGGGCAGGCTTAGGCAATCAGCCCCAGCATTTT.

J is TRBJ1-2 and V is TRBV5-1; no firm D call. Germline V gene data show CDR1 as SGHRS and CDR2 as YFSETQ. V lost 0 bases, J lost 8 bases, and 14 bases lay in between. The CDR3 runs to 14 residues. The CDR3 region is CASSLGPGGEGYTF. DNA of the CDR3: TGCGCCAGCAGCTTGGGGCCAGGCGGGGAGGGCTACACCTTC.

In nucleotides, the CDR3 is TGTGCCAGCAGCCCCTCAGGGTTCCATGAGCAGTTCTTC. Translated: CASSPSGFHEQFF. The chain carries TRBV7-9 and TRBJ2-1; D perhaps matches TRBD1 (5 bases). The CDR3 loop spans 13 amino acids. V gave up 5 bases and J gave up 8 bases, with 13 bases separating them. Germline V gene lookup returns CDR1 SEHNR and CDR2 FQNEAQ (reference sequence).

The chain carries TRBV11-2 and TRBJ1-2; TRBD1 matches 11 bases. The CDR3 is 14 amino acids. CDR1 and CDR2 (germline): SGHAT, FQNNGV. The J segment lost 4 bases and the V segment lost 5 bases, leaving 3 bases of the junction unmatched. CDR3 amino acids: CASSAGQGGYGYTF. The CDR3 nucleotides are TGTGCCAGCAGCGCGGGACAGGGGGGCTATGGCTACACCTTC.

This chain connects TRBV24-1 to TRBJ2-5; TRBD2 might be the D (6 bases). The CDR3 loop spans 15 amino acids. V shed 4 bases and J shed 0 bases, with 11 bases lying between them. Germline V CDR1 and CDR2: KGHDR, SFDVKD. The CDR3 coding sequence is TGTGCCACCAGTGACGGGACTGCTTACCAAGAGACCCAGTACTTC. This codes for CATSDGTAYQETQYF.

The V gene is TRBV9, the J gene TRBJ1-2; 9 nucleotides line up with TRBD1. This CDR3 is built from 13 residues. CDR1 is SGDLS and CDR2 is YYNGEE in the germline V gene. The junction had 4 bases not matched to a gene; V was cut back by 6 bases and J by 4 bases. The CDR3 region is CASNPGQGYGYTF. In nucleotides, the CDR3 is TGTGCCAGCAACCCGGGACAGGGCTATGGCTACACCTTC.

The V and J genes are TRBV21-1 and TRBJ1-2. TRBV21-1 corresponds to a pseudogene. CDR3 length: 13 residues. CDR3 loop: CASSNAGEGGYTF. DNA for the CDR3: TGTGCCAGCAGCAATGCGGGAGAGGGTGGCTACACCTTC.

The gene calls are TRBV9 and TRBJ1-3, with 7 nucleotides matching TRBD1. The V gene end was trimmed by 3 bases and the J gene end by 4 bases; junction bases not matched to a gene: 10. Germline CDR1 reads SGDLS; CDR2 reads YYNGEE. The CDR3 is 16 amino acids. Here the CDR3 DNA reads TGTGCCAGCAGCGGCCCGACCACAGGGGTCGGAAACACCATATATTTT. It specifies CASSGPTTGVGNTIYF.

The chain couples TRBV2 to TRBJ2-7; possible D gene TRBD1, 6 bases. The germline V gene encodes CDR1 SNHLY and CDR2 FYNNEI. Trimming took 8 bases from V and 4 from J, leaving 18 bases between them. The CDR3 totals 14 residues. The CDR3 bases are TGTGCCAGCCGAAGAGGGGGTAGTAATTACGAGCAGTACGTC. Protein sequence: CASRRGGSNYEQYV.

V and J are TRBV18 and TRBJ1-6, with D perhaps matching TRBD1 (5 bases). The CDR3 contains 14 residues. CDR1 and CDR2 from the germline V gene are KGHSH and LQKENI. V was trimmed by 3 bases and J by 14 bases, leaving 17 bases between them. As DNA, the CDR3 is TGTGCCAGCTCACCCGGCAATCGGGGGAAGGCCCTCCACTTT. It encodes CASSPGNRGKALHF.

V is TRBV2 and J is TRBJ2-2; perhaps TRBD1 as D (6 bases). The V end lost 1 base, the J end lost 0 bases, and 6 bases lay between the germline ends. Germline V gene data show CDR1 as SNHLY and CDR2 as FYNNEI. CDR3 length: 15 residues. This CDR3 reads CASSEEGANTGELFF. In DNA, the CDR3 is TGTGCCAGCAGTGAAGAGGGGGCGAACACCGGGGAGCTGTTTTTT. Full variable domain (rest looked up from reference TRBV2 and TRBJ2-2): EPEVTQTPSHQVTQMGQEVILRCVPISNHLYFYWYRQILGQKVEFLVSFYNNEISEKSEIFDDQFSVERPDGSNFTLKIRSTKLEDSAMYFCASSEEGANTGELFFGEGSRLTVL.

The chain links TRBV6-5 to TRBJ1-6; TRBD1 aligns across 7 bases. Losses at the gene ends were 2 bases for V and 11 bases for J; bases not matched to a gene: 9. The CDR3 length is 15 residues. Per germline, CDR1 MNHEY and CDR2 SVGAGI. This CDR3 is CASSYGDRLMAPLHF. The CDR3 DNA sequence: TGTGCCAGCAGTTACGGGGACAGACTAATGGCACCCCTCCACTTT.

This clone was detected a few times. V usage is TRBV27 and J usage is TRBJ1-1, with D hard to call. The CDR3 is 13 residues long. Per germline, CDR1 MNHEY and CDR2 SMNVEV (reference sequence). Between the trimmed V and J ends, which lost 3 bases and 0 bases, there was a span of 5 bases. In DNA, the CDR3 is TGTGCCAGCAGTTTTCTTCTGAACACTGAAGCTTTCTTT. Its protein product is CASSFLLNTEAFF.

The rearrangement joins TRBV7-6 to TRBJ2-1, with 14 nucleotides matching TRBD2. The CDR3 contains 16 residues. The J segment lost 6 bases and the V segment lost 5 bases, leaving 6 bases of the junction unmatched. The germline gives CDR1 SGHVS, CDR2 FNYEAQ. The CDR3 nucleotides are TGTGCCAGCAGCCCACCCGGGACTAGCGGGAGCAATGAGCAGTTCTTC. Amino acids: CASSPPGTSGSNEQFF.

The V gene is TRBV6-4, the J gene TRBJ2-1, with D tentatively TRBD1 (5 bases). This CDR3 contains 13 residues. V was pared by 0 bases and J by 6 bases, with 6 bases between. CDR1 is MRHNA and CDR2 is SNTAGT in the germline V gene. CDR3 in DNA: TGTGCCAGCAGTGACTCGACAGTCAATGAGCAGTTCTTC. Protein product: CASSDSTVNEQFF.

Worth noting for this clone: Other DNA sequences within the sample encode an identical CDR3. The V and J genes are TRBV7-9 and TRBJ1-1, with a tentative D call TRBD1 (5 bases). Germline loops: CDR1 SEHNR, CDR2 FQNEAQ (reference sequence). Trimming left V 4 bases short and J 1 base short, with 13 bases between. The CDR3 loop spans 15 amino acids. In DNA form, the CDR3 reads TGTGCCAGCAGCTCCGGGGGACGGGGGAACACTGAAGCTTTCTTT. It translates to CASSSGGRGNTEAFF. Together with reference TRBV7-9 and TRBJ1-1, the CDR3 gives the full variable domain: DTGVSQNPRHKITKRGQNVTFRCDPISEHNRLYWYRQTLGQGPEFLTYFQNEAQLEKSRLLSDRFSAERPKGSFSTLEIQRTEQGDSAMYLCASSSGGRGNTEAFFGQGTRLTVV.

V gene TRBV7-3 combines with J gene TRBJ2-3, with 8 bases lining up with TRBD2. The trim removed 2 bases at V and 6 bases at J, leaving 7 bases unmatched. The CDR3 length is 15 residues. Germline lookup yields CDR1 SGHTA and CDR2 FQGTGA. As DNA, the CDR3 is TGTGCCAGCAGCTTATACTCCGGGGGGGCGGATACGCAGTATTTT. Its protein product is CASSLYSGGADTQYF. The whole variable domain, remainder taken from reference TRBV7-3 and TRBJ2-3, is GAGVSQTPSNKVTEKGKYVELRCDPISGHTALYWYRQSLGQGPEFLIYFQGTGAADDSGLPNDRFFAVRPEGSVSTLKIQRTERGDSAVYLCASSLYSGGADTQYFGPGTRLTVL.

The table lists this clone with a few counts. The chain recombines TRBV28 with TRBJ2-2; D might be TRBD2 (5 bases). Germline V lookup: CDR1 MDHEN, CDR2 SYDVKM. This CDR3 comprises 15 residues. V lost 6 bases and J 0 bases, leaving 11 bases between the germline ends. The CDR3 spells CASRITGTNTGELFF. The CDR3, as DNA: TGTGCCAGCAGAATAACCGGGACGAACACCGGGGAGCTGTTTTTT.

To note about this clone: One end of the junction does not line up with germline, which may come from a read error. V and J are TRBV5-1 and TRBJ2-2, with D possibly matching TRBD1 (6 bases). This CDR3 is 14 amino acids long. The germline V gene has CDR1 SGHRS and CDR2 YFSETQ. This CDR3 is CASRQPGDVGELFF. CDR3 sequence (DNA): TGTGCCAGCAGACAACCAGGGGACGTCGGGGAGCTGTTTTTT.

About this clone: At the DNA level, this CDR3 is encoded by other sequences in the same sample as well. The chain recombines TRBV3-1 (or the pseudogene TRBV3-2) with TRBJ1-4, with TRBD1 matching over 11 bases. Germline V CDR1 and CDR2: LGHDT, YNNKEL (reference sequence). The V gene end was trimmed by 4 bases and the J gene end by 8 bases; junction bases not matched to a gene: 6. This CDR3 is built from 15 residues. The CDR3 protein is CASSRSGTGGEKLFF. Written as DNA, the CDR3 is TGTGCCAGCAGCCGATCCGGGACAGGGGGGGAAAAACTGTTTTTT.

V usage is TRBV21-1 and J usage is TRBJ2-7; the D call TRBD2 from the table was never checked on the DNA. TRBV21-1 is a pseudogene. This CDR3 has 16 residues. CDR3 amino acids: CASEGIPGREGYEQYV. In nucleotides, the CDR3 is TGTGCCAGCGAAGGGATACCTGGACGGGAGGGCTACGAGCAGTACGTC.